This record concerns one T cell receptor beta chain sequence. The sample comes from a study of shared clonotypes between healthy human individuals. Using immunoSEQ multiplex PCR, the repertoire was profiled, and TCRdb retains in-frame clones only, with some absent. The table includes approximately 980,000 clones, 70% to 85% detected once. The CDR3 extends over 15 amino acids. The germline V gene encodes CDR1 SGHNT and CDR2 YENEEA. V was cut by 5 bases and J by 1 base, with 11 bases left in between. This receptor was obtained from a man between 18 and 35 years old in good health. The sequenced material came from memory CD4+ T cells sorted from blood. The subset was: CD45RA-negative fraction. The chain has TRBV11-3 and TRBJ2-2, with D perhaps being TRBD1 or TRBD2 (6 bases each). In nucleotides, the CDR3 is TGTGCCAGCAGCGAGGGGGGCAAGAACACCGGGGAGCTGTTTTTT. Its translation is CASSEGGKNTGELFF. Supplemented by reference TRBV11-3 and TRBJ2-2, the full variable domain reads EAGVVQSPRYKIIEKKQPVAFWCNPISGHNTLYWYLQNLGQGPELLIRYENEEAVDDSQLPKDRFSAERLKGVDSTLKIQPAELGDSAVYLCASSEGGKNTGELFFGEGSRLTVL.